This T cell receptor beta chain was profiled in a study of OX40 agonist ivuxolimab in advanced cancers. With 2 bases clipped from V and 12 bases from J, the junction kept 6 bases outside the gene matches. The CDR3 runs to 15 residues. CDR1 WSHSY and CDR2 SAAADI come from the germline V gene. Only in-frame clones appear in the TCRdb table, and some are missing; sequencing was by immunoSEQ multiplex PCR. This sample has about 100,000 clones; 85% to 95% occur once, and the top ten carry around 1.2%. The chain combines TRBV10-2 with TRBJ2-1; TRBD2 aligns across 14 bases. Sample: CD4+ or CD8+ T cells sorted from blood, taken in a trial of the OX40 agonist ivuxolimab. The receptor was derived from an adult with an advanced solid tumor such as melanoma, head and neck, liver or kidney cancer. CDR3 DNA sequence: TGCGCCAGCAGTGAGCTGGGACTAGCGGGAGTGGTGCAGTTCTTC. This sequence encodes CASSELGLAGVVQFF.